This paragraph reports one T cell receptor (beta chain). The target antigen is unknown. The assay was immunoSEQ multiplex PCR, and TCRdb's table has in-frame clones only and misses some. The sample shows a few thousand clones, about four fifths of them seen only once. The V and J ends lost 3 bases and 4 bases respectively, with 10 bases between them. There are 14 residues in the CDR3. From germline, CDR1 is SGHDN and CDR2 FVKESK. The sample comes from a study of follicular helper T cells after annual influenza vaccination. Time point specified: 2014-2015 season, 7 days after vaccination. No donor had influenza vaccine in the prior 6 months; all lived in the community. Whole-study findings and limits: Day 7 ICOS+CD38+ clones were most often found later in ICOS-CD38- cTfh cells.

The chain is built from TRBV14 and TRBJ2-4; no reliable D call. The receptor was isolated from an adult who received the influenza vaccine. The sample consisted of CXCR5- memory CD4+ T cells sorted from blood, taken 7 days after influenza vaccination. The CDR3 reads CASSQEPLKNIQYF. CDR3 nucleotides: TGTGCCAGCAGCCAGGAACCGTTGAAAAACATTCAGTACTTC.